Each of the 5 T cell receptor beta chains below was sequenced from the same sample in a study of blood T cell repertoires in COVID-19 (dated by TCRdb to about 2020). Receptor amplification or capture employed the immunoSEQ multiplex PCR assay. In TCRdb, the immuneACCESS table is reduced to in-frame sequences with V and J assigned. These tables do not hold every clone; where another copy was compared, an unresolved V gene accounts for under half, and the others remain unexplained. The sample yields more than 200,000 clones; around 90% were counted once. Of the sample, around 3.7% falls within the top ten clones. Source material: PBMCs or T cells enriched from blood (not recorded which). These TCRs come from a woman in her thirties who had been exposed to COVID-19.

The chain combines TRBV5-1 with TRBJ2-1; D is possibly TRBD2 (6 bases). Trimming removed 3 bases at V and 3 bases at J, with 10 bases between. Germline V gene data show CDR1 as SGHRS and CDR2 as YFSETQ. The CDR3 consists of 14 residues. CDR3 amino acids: CASSSGLHYNEQFF. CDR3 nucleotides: TGCGCCAGCAGCTCGGGACTCCACTACAATGAGCAGTTCTTC.

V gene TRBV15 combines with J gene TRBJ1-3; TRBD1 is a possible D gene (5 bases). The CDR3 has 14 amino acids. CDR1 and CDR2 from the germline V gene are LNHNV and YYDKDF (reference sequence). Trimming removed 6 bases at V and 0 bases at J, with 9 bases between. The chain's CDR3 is CATRQAPSGNTIYF. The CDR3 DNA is TGTGCCACCAGACAGGCGCCCTCTGGAAACACCATATATTTT. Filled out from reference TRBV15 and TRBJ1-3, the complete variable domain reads DAMVIQNPRYQVTQFGKPVTLSCSQTLNHNVMYWYQQKSSQAPKLLFHYYDKDFNNEADTPDNFQSRRPNTSFCFLDIRSPGLGDTAMYLCATRQAPSGNTIYFGEGSWLTVV.

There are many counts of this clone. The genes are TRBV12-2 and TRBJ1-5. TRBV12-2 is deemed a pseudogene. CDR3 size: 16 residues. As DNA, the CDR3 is TGTGCAAGTCGCTTAGCTTTTAGGAGGGAGGAACAGCCCCAGCATTTT. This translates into CASRLAFRREEQPQHF.

CDR3 DNA sequence: TGTGCTAGTGGCCCCGGACAGGTGGAGACCCAGTACTTC. It codes for CASGPGQVETQYF. The genes are TRBV12-5 and TRBJ2-5; TRBD1 agrees at 7 bases. Germline V gives CDR1 LGHNT, CDR2 FRNRAP. With V trimmed by 6 bases and J by 5 bases, 6 bases remained unmatched. The CDR3 totals 13 residues.

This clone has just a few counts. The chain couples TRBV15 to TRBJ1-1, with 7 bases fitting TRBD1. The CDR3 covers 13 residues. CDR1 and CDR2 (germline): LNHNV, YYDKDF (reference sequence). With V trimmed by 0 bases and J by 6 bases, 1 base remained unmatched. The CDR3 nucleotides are TGTGCCACCAGCAGAGACAGGGGGGCTGAAGCTTTCTTT. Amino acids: CATSRDRGAEAFF.